This entry features one T cell receptor beta chain sequence. The sample is drawn from a study of blood T cell repertoires in COVID-19. The CDR3 is made up of 15 amino acids. Germline CDR1 is SEHNR and CDR2 is FQNEAQ (reference sequence). V was trimmed by 5 bases and J by 1 base, leaving 14 bases between them. Measured with immunoSEQ multiplex PCR; TCRdb has only the in-frame clones, and not every one. The data hold roughly 400,000 clones, with approximately 90% observed a single time. Participants' own reports of clinical history determined their cohort assignment. The TCR originated in a woman between 18 and 30 years old who had been exposed to COVID-19. The chain recombines TRBV7-9 with TRBJ1-1; D remains unclear. The sample was PBMCs or T cells enriched from blood (not recorded which). The CDR3 reads CASSQAQDGNTEAFF. CDR3 bases: TGTGCCAGCAGCCAGGCGCAAGACGGGAACACTGAAGCTTTCTTT. Full variable domain (remainder filled in from reference TRBV7-9 and TRBJ1-1): DTGVSQNPRHKITKRGQNVTFRCDPISEHNRLYWYRQTLGQGPEFLTYFQNEAQLEKSRLLSDRFSAERPKGSFSTLEIQRTEQGDSAMYLCASSQAQDGNTEAFFGQGTRLTVV.